The 23 T cell receptor delta chains in this list originate from one sample, sequenced in a study of gamma-delta chains in newborns, infants, children. TCRdb reran clone calling via CATT on the reads. The table has some 4,000 delta-chain clones, more than 3% seen once. The sequencing input was blood. The source of these receptors is a child who was a newborn, infant or young child, either healthy, febrile or measles-vaccinated (not recorded which).

Only a few counts were recorded for this clone. A far larger clone is one base from this, pointing to a likely read error. The CDR3 DNA reads as TGTGCCTGTGACGCCTGGGGGACAGCACAACTCTTCTTT. Translation gives CACDAWGTAQLFF. The rearrangement joins TRDV2 to TRDJ2, with D maybe TRDD3 (6 bases). CDR1 is GEAIGNYY, CDR2 EKD, per germline. The CDR3 covers 13 residues. V gave up 3 bases and J gave up 4 bases, with 8 bases separating them.

Only a few counts were recorded for this clone. The amino acid sequence in TCRdb belongs to a much larger clone and departs from this DNA's translation at residue 9, likely a sequencing read error; the sequence shown is translated from the DNA. This chain joins TRDV2 and TRDJ3; 10 bases agree with TRDD3. This CDR3 is 18 amino acids long. The germline V gene has CDR1 GEAIGNYY and CDR2 EKD. Unmatched junction bases numbered 3, after V lost 2 bases and J lost 0 bases. CDR3 nucleotides: TGTGCCTGTGACAGTACTGGGGGATGCTCCTGGGACACCCGACAGATGTTTTTC. Translation gives CACDSTGGCSWDTRQMFF.

This clone has only a few counts. The translation of this DNA and the TCRdb protein of a much larger clone differ at residue 13, probably owing to a read error; the protein shown here is translated from the DNA. The chain joins TRDV2 to TRDJ2, with D perhaps matching TRDD3 (6 bases). CDR3 length: 17 amino acids. Germline V CDR1 and CDR2: GEAIGNYY, EKD. CDR3 loop: CACDTAGVPSLTVQLFF. The CDR3 bases are TGTGCCTGTGACACCGCTGGGGTCCCCTCTTTGACAGTACAACTCTTCTTT.

As regards this clone: Being one base from a much bigger clone, this may be a read error. The chain carries TRDV2 and TRDJ3; 12 nucleotides agree with TRDD3. This CDR3 region has 19 residues. CDR1 GEAIGNYY and CDR2 EKD come from the germline V gene. CDR3 in DNA: TGTGCCTGTGACCCAGTACTGGGGGATACTGGGTGGGACGCCCGACAGATGTTTTTC. This translates into CACDPVLGDTGWDARQMFF.

This clone was observed a handful of times. This may stem from a read error, because a much larger clone lies one nucleotide away. The sample carries other DNA sequences with the same CDR3. The V and J genes are TRDV2 and TRDJ2; 13 bases line up with TRDD3. The CDR3 is 15 residues long. Looked up from germline, CDR1 is GEAIGNYY and CDR2 is EKD. The CDR3 DNA sequence: TGTGCCTGTGACACGACTGGGGGATACGCAGCACAACTCTTCTTC. This sequence encodes CACDTTGGYAAQLFF.

In its sample, this clone was seen a few times. For this DNA, TCRdb reports the protein of a much larger clone, which diverges at residue 5, most likely from a read error; the protein presented here is translated directly from the DNA. The chain carries TRDV2 and TRDJ3, with D tentatively TRDD3 (6 bases). CDR1 GEAIGNYY and CDR2 EKD come from the germline V gene. V lost 3 bases and J lost 4, with 9 bases in between. The CDR3 is 15 amino acids. CDR3 sequence (DNA): TGTGCCTGTGACCGGGGGACATGGGACACCCGACAGATGTTTTTC. This translates into CACDRGTWDTRQMFF.

In this sample, this clone turned up a few times. The mismatch at residue 5 between this DNA's translation and the TCRdb protein of a much larger clone likely reflects a read error; the protein shown is translated from the DNA. The chain combines TRDV2 with TRDJ3; 10 bases fit TRDD3. Germline-derived CDR1 and CDR2 are GEAIGNYY and EKD. The CDR3 contains 18 residues. Trimming removed 3 bases from V and 2 bases from J; junction bases left unmatched: 6. The CDR3 DNA follows: TGTGCCTGTGACGCCGTGGGGGATACAACCTGGGACACCCGACAGATGTTTTTC. Its protein is CACDAVGDTTWDTRQMFF.

This clone has only a few counts. The TCRdb protein, from a much larger clone, departs from this DNA's translation at residue 14, likely by read error; the protein shown derives from the DNA. V gene TRDV2 combines with J gene TRDJ2, with TRDD3 identical over 10 bases. The CDR3 is 18 residues long. CDR1 and CDR2 (germline): GEAIGNYY, EKD. For the CDR3, the DNA is TGTGCCTGTGACACCGTAGGTACTGGGGGATCTTTGACAGAACAACTCTTCTTT. Protein sequence: CACDTVGTGGSLTEQLFF.

Worth noting for this clone: For this DNA, TCRdb reports the protein of a much larger clone, which diverges at residue 10, most likely from a read error; the protein presented here is translated directly from the DNA. The chain employs TRDV2 and TRDJ2; 13 nucleotides agree with TRDD3. Per the germline V gene, CDR1 is GEAIGNYY and CDR2 is EKD. Trimming at V came to 4 bases and at J to 7 bases, leaving 5 bases not matched to a gene. The CDR3 contains 15 residues. CDR3 nucleotides: TGTGCCTGTGAGTTACTGGGGGATACGAAAGCACAACTCTTCTTT. Translated, it gives CACELLGDTKAQLFF.

The chain joins TRDV2 to TRDJ3, with 8 bases fitting TRDD3. The CDR3 covers 18 residues. CDR1 is GEAIGNYY, CDR2 EKD, per germline. Trimming took 9 bases from V and 0 from J; bases not matched to a gene: 12. The CDR3 sequence is CARVLLGASSWDTRQMFF. CDR3 sequence (DNA): TGTGCCCGTGTCCTACTGGGGGCTAGCTCCTGGGACACCCGACAGATGTTTTTC.

By share, this clone ranks as large. Other DNA sequences in the same sample also yield this CDR3. V and J are TRDV2 and TRDJ3, with TRDD3 matching over 11 bases. V trimming: 2 bases; J trimming: 2 bases; junction bases outside the gene matches: 1. This CDR3 region has 17 residues. The germline V gene encodes CDR1 GEAIGNYY and CDR2 EKD. CDR3 bases: TGTGCCTGTGACATACTGGGGGATACCTGGGACACCCGACAGATGTTTTTC. Translated, it gives CACDILGDTWDTRQMFF.

The sample holds a few counts of this clone. A much larger clone differs from this one at a single base, so this may be a read error. Other DNA variants within this sample encode the same CDR3. The V gene is TRDV2, the J gene TRDJ2, with 10 bases identical to TRDD3. The germline gives CDR1 GEAIGNYY, CDR2 EKD. This CDR3 is built from 17 residues. The CDR3 region has the DNA TGTGCCTGCGACACCGTACTGGGGGATGCTTTGACAGCACAACTCTTCTTT. It codes for CACDTVLGDALTAQLFF.

This clone was seen only a few times. This DNA translates differently at residue 10 from the TCRdb protein, which is that of a much larger clone; a read error is likely, and the protein shown is the DNA's own translation. The CDR3 nucleotides are TGTGCCTGTGACACCGGGGGATGGAGCACCTGGGACACCCGACAGATGTTTTTC. Translation gives CACDTGGWSTWDTRQMFF. The chain recombines TRDV2 with TRDJ3, with TRDD3 matching over 7 bases. This CDR3 spans 18 amino acids. V shed 0 bases and J 2 bases; nucleotides not matched to a gene: 6. Germline CDR1 is GEAIGNYY and CDR2 is EKD.

In this sample, this clone turned up a few times. This may come from a read error, since a much larger clone is one base off. The J gene is TRDJ3, the V gene TRDV2; D is ambiguous. Germline CDR1 GEAIGNYY, CDR2 EKD. With 2 bases removed from V and 0 bases from J, the gap between germline ends came to 16 bases. The CDR3 length is 19 residues. The DNA of the CDR3 is TGTGCCTGTGACAAAGTACTGAGGGCTAGCTCCTGGGACACCCGACAGATGTTTTTC. Its translation: CACDKVLRASSWDTRQMFF.

Note on this clone: A much bigger clone sits one base away, suggesting this may be a read error. The CDR3 sequence: CACDLLGPWGTRQMFF. The CDR3 region has the DNA TGTGCCTGTGACCTACTGGGGCCCTGGGGCACCCGACAGATGTTTTTC. This sequence joins TRDV2 and TRDJ3; 7 bases agree with TRDD3. This CDR3 has 16 residues. CDR1 is GEAIGNYY and CDR2 is EKD in the germline V gene.

By share, this clone ranks as medium-sized. At the DNA level, this CDR3 is encoded by other sequences in the same sample as well. V is TRDV2 and J is TRDJ3; 9 bases are shared with TRDD3. V lost 2 bases, J lost 1 base, and 5 bases stayed unmatched. The CDR3 length is 18 residues. Per germline, CDR1 GEAIGNYY and CDR2 EKD. DNA of the CDR3: TGTGCCTGTGACAAGGTGACTGGGGGATCCTGGGACACCCGACAGATGTTTTTC. Residues: CACDKVTGGSWDTRQMFF.

This clone is labeled large. Other nucleotide sequences from this sample produce the same CDR3. The chain combines TRDV2 with TRDJ3, with TRDD3 matching 11 bases. Germline CDR1 GEAIGNYY, CDR2 EKD. J gave up 0 bases and V 0 bases, and 3 bases lay outside the gene matches. The CDR3 length is 19 residues. The CDR3: CACDTWGIRSSWDTRQMFF. The DNA of the CDR3 is TGTGCCTGTGACACCTGGGGGATACGCAGCTCCTGGGACACCCGACAGATGTTTTTC.

Note on this clone: A far more abundant clone sits one base away, making this likely a read error. V usage is TRDV2 and J usage is TRDJ3; maybe TRDD3 (6 bases). The CDR3 totals 19 residues. CDR1 is GEAIGNYY and CDR2 is EKD in the germline V gene. V was pared by 0 bases and J by 0 bases, with 14 bases between. CDR3 bases: TGTGCCTGTGACACCGTGGGGGCTACGAGCTCCTGGGACACCCGACAGATGTTTTTC. Protein sequence: CACDTVGATSSWDTRQMFF.

A word on this clone: This DNA's translation and the protein TCRdb lists, from a much larger clone, do not match at residue 10, likely due to a read error; the protein shown is translated from the DNA. The rearrangement uses TRDV2 and TRDJ2; 7 bases are shared with TRDD3. CDR1 and CDR2 from the germline V gene are GEAIGNYY and EKD. There are 18 residues in the CDR3. V was clipped by 0 bases and J by 0 bases; unmatched bases: 9. CDR3 sequence (DNA): TGTGCCTGTGACACCGTAGGTACTGGGGTATCTTTGACAGCACAACTCTTCTTT. Translated, it gives CACDTVGTGVSLTAQLFF.

This clone was seen only a few times. A read error is likely here: a far larger clone is one base away. Different DNA sequences within this sample yield the same CDR3. The CDR3 bases are TGTGCCTGTGACACTGGGGGGTACTGGGACACCCGACAGATGTTTTTC. Amino acid sequence: CACDTGGYWDTRQMFF. The chain joins TRDV2 to TRDJ3; TRDD3 is a possible D gene (6 bases). Germline V gene data show CDR1 as GEAIGNYY and CDR2 as EKD. V was trimmed by 1 base and J by 3 bases, leaving 9 bases between them. The CDR3 runs 16 residues.

In regard to this clone: It is likely a read error: a sequence one base away is far more abundant. J is TRDJ1 and V is TRDV2; 8 bases map to TRDD3. The CDR3 loop spans 14 amino acids. Germline assignment: CDR1 GEAIGNYY and CDR2 EKD. The CDR3 loop is CARDYWGDTDKLIF. The CDR3 region has the DNA TGTGCCCGTGACTACTGGGGGGACACCGATAAACTCATCTTT.

This clone showed up just a few times. TCRdb assigns this DNA the protein of a much larger clone, which departs from its translation at residue 15; this likely reflects a read error, and the protein shown comes from translating the DNA. The chain couples TRDV2 to TRDJ2, with 12 bases identical to TRDD3. Germline CDR1 reads GEAIGNYY; CDR2 reads EKD. The CDR3 spans 17 residues. The CDR3 protein is CACDSLGDTQTTAQPFF. In DNA, the CDR3 is TGTGCCTGTGACTCCCTGGGGGATACGCAGACTACAGCACAACCCTTCTTT.

The sample holds a few counts of this clone. A much larger clone lies a single base off, so this may be a read error. The chain employs TRDV2 and TRDJ3; weak D call: TRDD3 (6 bases). This CDR3 has 19 residues. CDR1 is GEAIGNYY and CDR2 is EKD in the germline V gene. V was cut by 3 bases and J by 2 bases, with 19 bases left in between. The CDR3 loop is CACDSPGATRTWDTRQMFF. CDR3 sequence (DNA): TGTGCCTGTGACTCCCCTGGGGCTACGCGAACCTGGGACACCCGACAGATGTTTTTC.